One and the same sample provided the 8 T cell receptor beta chains below, sequenced in a study of cytomegalovirus exposure and HLA in healthy donors. This PCR relied on a set of 60 Vbeta primers and 13 Jbeta primers. Assay: immunoSEQ multiplex PCR; the TCRdb copy retains only in-frame clones and omits some. The repertoire holds over 100,000 clones, 75% to 85% seen once, with about 3% in the top ten. The source material was PBMCs. The source of these receptors is a woman between 18 and 29 years old in good health and CMV-seropositive.

This sequence joins TRBV6-1 and TRBJ2-7; the D gene is possibly TRBD2 (5 bases). The CDR3 is 14 residues long. CDR1 and CDR2 (germline): MNHNS, SASEGT. The V end was cut by 10 bases, the J end by 0 bases, with 16 bases between. DNA for the CDR3: TGTGCCATCCGTCACGGGGATTACTCCTACGAGCAGTACTTC. It encodes CAIRHGDYSYEQYF.

The CDR3 spells CASLRGGRPYNEQFF. The CDR3 nucleotides read TGTGCCAGCCTAAGGGGGGGAAGACCATACAATGAGCAGTTCTTC. V and J are TRBV21-1 and TRBJ2-1; TRBD2 is taken as the D call from the table, unchecked against the DNA. TRBV21-1 is flagged as a pseudogene. The CDR3 extends over 15 amino acids.

The V and J genes are TRBV2 and TRBJ2-7, with 8 bases lining up with TRBD1. The V and J ends lost 8 bases and 2 bases, in that order; junction bases with no gene match: 8. The length of the CDR3 is 14 residues. Germline V gene data show CDR1 as SNHLY and CDR2 as FYNNEI. The CDR3 protein is CASLSGTGAYEQYF. CDR3 in DNA: TGTGCCAGCCTTTCTGGGACAGGTGCCTACGAGCAGTACTTC.

The chain carries TRBV27 and TRBJ2-1; no reliable D call. This CDR3 spans 17 amino acids. V lost 0 bases and J 1 base, leaving 13 bases between the germline ends. Looked up from germline, CDR1 is MNHEY and CDR2 is SMNVEV (reference sequence). CDR3 DNA: TGTGCCAGCAGTTTATCGAGGCTAATCAAGTCCTACAATGAGCAGTTCTTC. Protein: CASSLSRLIKSYNEQFF.

The chain has TRBV9 and TRBJ2-2; 11 bases are a match to TRBD2. This CDR3 is 16 amino acids long. Germline V gene lookup returns CDR1 SGDLS and CDR2 YYNGEE. Unmatched junction bases numbered 8, after V lost 4 bases and J lost 6 bases. The CDR3 here is CASSPRLAGGSGELFF. Here the CDR3 DNA reads TGTGCCAGCAGCCCCCGCTTAGCGGGGGGGTCCGGGGAGCTGTTTTTT.

The rearrangement links TRBV10-3 to TRBJ1-2; tentative D call: TRBD1 (5 bases). V was shortened by 3 bases and J by 4 bases, with 12 bases between the two germline ends. CDR3 length: 14 residues. Germline V gives CDR1 ENHRY, CDR2 SYGVKD. The CDR3 region has the DNA TGTGCCATCAGTGACCCAGGGCGAGGCTATGGCTACACCTTC. It is translated as CAISDPGRGYGYTF.

This rearrangement joins TRBV7-2 to TRBJ2-3; TRBD2 matches 9 bases. From germline, CDR1 is SGHTA and CDR2 FQGNSA. The CDR3 loop spans 16 amino acids. V dropped 4 bases and J dropped 1; count of bases not matched to a gene: 6. The CDR3 DNA reads TGTGCCAGCAGCTCTGGGGGACTAGCTGGCACAGATACGCAGTATTTT. Translating it yields CASSSGGLAGTDTQYF.

The V gene is TRBV7-9, the J gene TRBJ2-1; 7 bases agree with TRBD1. Per germline, CDR1 SEHNR and CDR2 FQNEAQ (reference sequence). J lost 5 bases, V lost 5 bases, and 3 bases had no gene match. The CDR3 covers 13 residues. CDR3 nucleotide sequence: TGTGCCAGCAGCCGAGGGACAGACAATGAGCAGTTCTTC. It translates to CASSRGTDNEQFF. Full variable domain (missing parts from reference TRBV7-9 and TRBJ2-1): DTGVSQNPRHKITKRGQNVTFRCDPISEHNRLYWYRQTLGQGPEFLTYFQNEAQLEKSRLLSDRFSAERPKGSFSTLEIQRTEQGDSAMYLCASSRGTDNEQFFGPGTRLTVL.